This T cell receptor (beta chain) was recorded in a study of shared clonotypes between healthy human individuals. Data came from immunoSEQ multiplex PCR; TCRdb stores just in-frame clones and leaves some out. The sample holds about 580,000 clones, more than 95% seen once. CDR3 length equals 12 residues. Germline V gene sequence: CDR1 SQVTM, CDR2 ANQGSEA. V lost 1 base, J lost 10 bases, and 13 bases lay in between. Naive CD8 cells lacked CD45RO and underwent positive selection for CCR7, leaving out terminally differentiated effector memory CD45RA+ cells. The receptor was derived from a man between 25 and 39 years old in good health. V is TRBV29-1 and J is TRBJ1-1; D possibly corresponds to TRBD1 (5 bases). Sequenced sample: naive CD8+ T cells sorted from blood. CDR3 amino acids: CSVEGEGFGAFF. The CDR3 DNA is TGCAGCGTTGAAGGTGAGGGGTTCGGAGCTTTCTTT. The variable domain in full, with the rest retrieved from reference TRBV29-1 and TRBJ1-1, is SAVISQKPSRDICQRGTSLTIQCQVDSQVTMMFWYRQQPGQSLTLIATANQGSEATYESGFVIDKFPISRPNLTFSTLTVSNMSPEDSSIYLCSVEGEGFGAFFGQGTRLTVV.